This entry is about one T cell receptor (beta chain). Its target is not known. The CDR3 sequence is 13 residues long. Germline V gene data show CDR1 as SGDLS and CDR2 as YYNGEE. Trimming shortened V by 4 bases and J by 4 bases, and 11 bases separated the two germline ends. The data belong to a study of CD8+ T cells in alopecia areata. Study at large: Patients in the study were on tofacitinib for 6 to 18 months, then off it for 6 months.

Reverse transcribed after extraction, RNA yielded cDNA as the sequencing template. Sequencing used immunoSEQ multiplex PCR; TCRdb keeps in-frame clones, though not all of them. The sample lists 110,000 to 150,000 clones; nearly 55% were seen once. Sample treatment: oral pan-JAK inhibitor, 5-10 mg twice daily. Study-level findings and limits: The study found higher clonality in lesional than normal scalp, especially in alopecia totalis/universalis. Association of baseline CD8+ expansion with response is uncertain owing to one nonresponder. The study also sequences resident alphabeta T cells of normal skin in scalp samples.

The source is a human donor with alopecia areata. The sample was CD8+ T cells sorted from blood, taken at week 4, from a patient treated with tofacitinib. The genes are TRBV9 and TRBJ2-5; no clear D. CDR3: CASSNHSRETQYF. The CDR3 bases are TGTGCCAGCAGCAACCACTCTCGAGAGACCCAGTACTTC.